This T cell receptor beta chain originates from a study of persistence of HIV-infected CD4 T cells. Study as a whole: Suppressive ART had lasted a median of roughly 8 years.

This was the immunoSEQ version 4 assay in survey mode. Profiling relied on immunoSEQ multiplex PCR, and the TCRdb table lists in-frame clones only, not all of them. The repertoire has under 45,000 clones, about 89% of them found once; the top ten carry approximately 1%. Nonspecific anti-CD3/anti-CD28 bead stimulation represents the broad CD4+ T cell repertoire. Sorting selected CD4+ T cells upregulating both CD40 ligand and CD69. Donors were HIV-1-infected adults who began suppressive ART during chronic infection. Undetectable plasma HIV-1 RNA below 50 copies/mL lasted at least 4 years. CD8+ T cells were removed from PBMCs prior to stimulation. As to this clone: Its antigen is not known.

The sequence was collected from an adult man with HIV who was CMV-seropositive. This specimen consisted of CD4+ T cells sorted from PBMCs after approximately 20-hour stimulation, obtained from a patient who received antiretroviral therapy.

CDR3 nucleotides: TGCGCCAGCAGCCCTGACAGGAGCTCCTATAATTCACCCCTCCACTTT. It is translated as CASSPDRSSYNSPLHF. V and J are TRBV5-1 and TRBJ1-6; tentatively, D is TRBD1 (6 bases). There are 16 residues in the CDR3. Between the trimmed V and J ends, which lost 4 bases and 0 bases, there was a span of 11 bases. The germline gives CDR1 SGHRS, CDR2 YFSETQ.